This paragraph covers one T cell receptor (beta chain) sequence. This clone may be a read error of a much larger clone one base away. These data come from a study of tumor-infiltrating lymphocytes in primary liver carcinoma. About the study: Patients, male and female, were 30 to 69 years old. Tumors measured 4.2 to 10 cm and were stage T1-T3 N0M0.

Joint extraction of RNA and DNA used about 17-30 mg of bulk tissue that was unsorted. Five separate regions were sampled from each tumor. The CDR3 extends over 15 amino acids. CDR1 SGHRS and CDR2 YFSETQ come from the germline V gene. The germline V and J ends were trimmed by 0 bases and 3 bases, with 13 bases remaining between them. The template, approximately 500 ng total RNA, yielded TCR beta cDNA made with a constant-region primer. Generation of the TCR beta libraries relied on three nested multiplex PCR rounds using slightly modified ARM-PCR. The opening two PCR rounds, about 11 cycles each, paired TRBV1-TRBV30 forward primers with a C-beta reverse primer. TCRdb itself ran the multiplex PCR reads through MiXCR, one entry per CDR3 protein. The sample yields approximately 100,000 distinct CDR3 sequences, about 70% seen once.

The chain links TRBV5-1 to TRBJ2-7; a possible D gene is TRBD2 (6 bases). The TCR was taken from a woman aged 55-69 years with primary liver carcinoma and hepatitis B virus infection. The sequenced material came from liver tumor tissue from sampling region 2. Sample subset: tumor region T2, inferior pole. CDR3 amino acids: CASSLDGGKCYEQYF. The CDR3 region has the DNA TGCGCCAGCAGCTTGGATGGGGGGAAGTGCTACGAGCAGTACTTC.